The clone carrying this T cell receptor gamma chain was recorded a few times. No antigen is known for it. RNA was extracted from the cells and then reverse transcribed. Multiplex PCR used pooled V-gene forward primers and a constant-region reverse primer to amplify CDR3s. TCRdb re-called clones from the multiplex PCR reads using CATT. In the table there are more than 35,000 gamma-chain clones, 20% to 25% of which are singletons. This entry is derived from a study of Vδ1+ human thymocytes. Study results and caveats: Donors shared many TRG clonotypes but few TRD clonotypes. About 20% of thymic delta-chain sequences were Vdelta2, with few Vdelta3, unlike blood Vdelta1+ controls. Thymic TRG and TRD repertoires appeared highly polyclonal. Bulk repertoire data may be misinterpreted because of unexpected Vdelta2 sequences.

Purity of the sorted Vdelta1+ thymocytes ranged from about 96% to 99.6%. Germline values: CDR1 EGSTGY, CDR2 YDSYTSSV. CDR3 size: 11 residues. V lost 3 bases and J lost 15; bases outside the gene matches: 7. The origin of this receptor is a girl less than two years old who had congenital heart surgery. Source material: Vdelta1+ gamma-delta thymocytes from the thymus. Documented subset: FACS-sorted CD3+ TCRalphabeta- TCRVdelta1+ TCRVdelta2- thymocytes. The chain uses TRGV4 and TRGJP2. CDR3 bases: TGTGCCACCTGGGATAGGGGGGTCAAGACGTTT. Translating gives CATWDRGVKTF.